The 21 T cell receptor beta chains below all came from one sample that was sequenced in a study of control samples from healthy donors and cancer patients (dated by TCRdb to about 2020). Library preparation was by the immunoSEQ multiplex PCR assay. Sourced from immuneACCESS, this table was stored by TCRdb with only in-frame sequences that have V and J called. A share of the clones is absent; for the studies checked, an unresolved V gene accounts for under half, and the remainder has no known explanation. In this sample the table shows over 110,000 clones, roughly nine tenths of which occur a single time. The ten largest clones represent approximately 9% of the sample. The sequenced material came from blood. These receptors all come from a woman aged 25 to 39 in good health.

The CDR3 bases are TGTGCCAGCAGCTTGGGGGGCCCAGGGTCCTCTGGAAACACCATATATTTT. Translated, it gives CASSLGGPGSSGNTIYF. V usage is TRBV5-5 and J usage is TRBJ1-3; possible D gene TRBD1, 5 bases. The ends were cut back, 0 bases at V and 0 bases at J, with 13 bases in the middle. Germline-derived CDR1 and CDR2 are SGHKS and YYEKEE (reference sequence). The CDR3 runs 17 residues. The full variable domain, completed using reference TRBV5-5 and TRBJ1-3, is DAGVTQSPTHLIKTRGQQVTLRCSPISGHKSVSWYQQVLGQGPQFIFQYYEKEERGRGNFPDRFSARQFPNYSSELNVNALLLGDSALYLCASSLGGPGSSGNTIYFGEGSWLTVV.

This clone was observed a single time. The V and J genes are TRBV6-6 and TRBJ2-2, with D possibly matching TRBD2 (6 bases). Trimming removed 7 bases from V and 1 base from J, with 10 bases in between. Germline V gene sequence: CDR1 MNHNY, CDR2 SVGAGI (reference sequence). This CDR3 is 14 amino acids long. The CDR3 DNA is TGTGCCAGCACCCAGGGACTGAACACCGGGGAGCTGTTTTTT. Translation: CASTQGLNTGELFF.

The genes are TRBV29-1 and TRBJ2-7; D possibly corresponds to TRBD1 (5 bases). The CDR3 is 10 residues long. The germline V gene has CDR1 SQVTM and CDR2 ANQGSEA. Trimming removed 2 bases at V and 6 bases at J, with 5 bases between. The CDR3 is CSVETGEQYF. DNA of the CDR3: TGCAGCGTTGAAACAGGCGAGCAGTACTTC.

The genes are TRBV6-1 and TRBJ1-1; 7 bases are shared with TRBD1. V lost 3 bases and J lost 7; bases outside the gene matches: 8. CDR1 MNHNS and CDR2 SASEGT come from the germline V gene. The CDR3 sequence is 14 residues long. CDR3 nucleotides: TGTGCCAGCAGTGACCCTGACAGGGACAATGAAGCTTTCTTT. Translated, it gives CASSDPDRDNEAFF.

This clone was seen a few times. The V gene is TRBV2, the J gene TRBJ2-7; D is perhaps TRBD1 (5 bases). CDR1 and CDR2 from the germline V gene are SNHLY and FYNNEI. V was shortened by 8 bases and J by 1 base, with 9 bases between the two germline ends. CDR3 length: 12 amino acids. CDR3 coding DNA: TGTGCCAGCTGGGGCCAGTCCTACGAGCAGTACTTC. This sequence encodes CASWGQSYEQYF.

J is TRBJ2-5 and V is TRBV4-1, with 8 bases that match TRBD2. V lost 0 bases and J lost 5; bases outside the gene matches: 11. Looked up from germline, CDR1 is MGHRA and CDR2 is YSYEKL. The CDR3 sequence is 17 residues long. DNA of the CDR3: TGCGCCAGCAGCCAAGATCTGGCGGGAGGTAAGCAGGAGACCCAGTACTTC. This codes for CASSQDLAGGKQETQYF.

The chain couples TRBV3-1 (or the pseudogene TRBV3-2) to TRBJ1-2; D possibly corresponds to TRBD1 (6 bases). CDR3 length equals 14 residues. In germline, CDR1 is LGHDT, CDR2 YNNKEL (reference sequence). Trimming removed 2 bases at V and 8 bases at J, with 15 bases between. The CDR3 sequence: CASSQRGGDTGYTF. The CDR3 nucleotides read TGTGCCAGCAGCCAAAGGGGAGGGGACACAGGCTACACCTTC.

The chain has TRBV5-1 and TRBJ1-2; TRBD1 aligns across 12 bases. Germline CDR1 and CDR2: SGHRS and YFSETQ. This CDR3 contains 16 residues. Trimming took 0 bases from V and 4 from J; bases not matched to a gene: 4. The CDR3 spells CASSLVGTGGGYGYTF. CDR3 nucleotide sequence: TGCGCCAGCAGCTTGGTCGGGACAGGGGGCGGCTATGGCTACACCTTC.

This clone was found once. The CDR3 loop is CASSDRYRGRAPTRAASETQYF. Written as DNA, the CDR3 is TGTGCCAGCAGTGACCGCTACAGGGGGCGAGCTCCCACTCGGGCGGCATCTGAGACCCAGTACTTC. The chain joins TRBV6-4 to TRBJ2-5; 9 nucleotides agree with TRBD1. The CDR3 runs to 22 residues. With 2 bases clipped from V and 5 bases from J, the junction kept 27 bases outside the gene matches. Germline V gives CDR1 MRHNA, CDR2 SNTAGT.

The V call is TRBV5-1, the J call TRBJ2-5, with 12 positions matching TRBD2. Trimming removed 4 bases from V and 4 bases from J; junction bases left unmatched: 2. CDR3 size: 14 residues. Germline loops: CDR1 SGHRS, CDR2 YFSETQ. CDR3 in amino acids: CASSMGLAGETQYF. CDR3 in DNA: TGCGCCAGCAGCATGGGACTAGCGGGAGAGACCCAGTACTTC.

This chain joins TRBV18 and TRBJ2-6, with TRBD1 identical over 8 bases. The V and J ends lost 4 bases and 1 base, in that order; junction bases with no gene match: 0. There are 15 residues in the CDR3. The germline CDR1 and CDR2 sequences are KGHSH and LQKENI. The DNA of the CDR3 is TGTGCCAGCTCACGGACAGGGTCTGGGGCCAACGTCCTGACTTTC. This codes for CASSRTGSGANVLTF.

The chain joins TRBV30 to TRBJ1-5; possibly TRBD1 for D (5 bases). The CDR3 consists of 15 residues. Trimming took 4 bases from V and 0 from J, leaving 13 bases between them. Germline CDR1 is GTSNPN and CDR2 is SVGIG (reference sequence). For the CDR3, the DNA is TGTGCCTGGACCCCGGAGGGGTATAGCAATCAGCCCCAGCATTTT. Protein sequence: CAWTPEGYSNQPQHF. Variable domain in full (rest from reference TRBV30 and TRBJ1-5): SQTIHQWPATLVQPVGSPLSLECTVEGTSNPNLYWYRQAAGRGLQLLFYSVGIGQISSEVPQNLSASRPQDRQFILSSKKLLLSDSGFYLCAWTPEGYSNQPQHFGDGTRLSIL.

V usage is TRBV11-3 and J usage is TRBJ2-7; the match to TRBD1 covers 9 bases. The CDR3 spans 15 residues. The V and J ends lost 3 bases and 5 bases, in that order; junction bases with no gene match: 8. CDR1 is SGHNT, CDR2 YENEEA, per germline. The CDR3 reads CASSFRTGEKDEQYF. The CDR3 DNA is TGTGCCAGCAGCTTCCGGACAGGGGAGAAAGACGAGCAGTACTTC.

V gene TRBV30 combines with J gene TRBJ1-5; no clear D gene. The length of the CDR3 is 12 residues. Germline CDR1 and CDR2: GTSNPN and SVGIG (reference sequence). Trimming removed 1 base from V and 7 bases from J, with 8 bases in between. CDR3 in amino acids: CAWSESAQPQHF. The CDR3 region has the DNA TGTGCCTGGAGTGAGTCAGCGCAGCCCCAGCATTTT.

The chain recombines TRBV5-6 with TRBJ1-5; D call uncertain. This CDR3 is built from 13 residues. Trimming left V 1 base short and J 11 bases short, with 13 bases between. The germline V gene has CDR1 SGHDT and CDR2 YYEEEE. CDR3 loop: CASSLKSERAQHF. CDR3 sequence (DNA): TGTGCCAGCAGCTTGAAGAGCGAAAGGGCCCAGCATTTT.

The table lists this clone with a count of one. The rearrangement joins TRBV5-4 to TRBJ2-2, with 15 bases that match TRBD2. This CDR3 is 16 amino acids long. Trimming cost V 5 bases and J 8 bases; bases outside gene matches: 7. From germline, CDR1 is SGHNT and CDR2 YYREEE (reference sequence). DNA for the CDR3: TGTGCCAGCAGTTCCGGGACTAGCGGGAGGTCAGGGGAGCTGTTTTTT. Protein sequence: CASSSGTSGRSGELFF.

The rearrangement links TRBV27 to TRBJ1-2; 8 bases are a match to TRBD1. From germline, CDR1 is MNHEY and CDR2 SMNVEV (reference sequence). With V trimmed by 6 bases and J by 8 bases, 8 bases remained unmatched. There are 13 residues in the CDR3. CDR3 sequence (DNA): TGTGCCAGCAGAACGACAGGGGCGGAGGGCTACACCTTC. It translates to CASRTTGAEGYTF.

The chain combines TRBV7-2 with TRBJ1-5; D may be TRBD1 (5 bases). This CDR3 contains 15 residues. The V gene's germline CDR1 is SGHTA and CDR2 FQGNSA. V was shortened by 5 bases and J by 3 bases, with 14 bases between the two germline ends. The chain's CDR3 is CASSPEEGPNQPQHF. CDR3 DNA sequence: TGTGCCAGCAGCCCAGAGGAGGGACCCAATCAGCCCCAGCATTTT.

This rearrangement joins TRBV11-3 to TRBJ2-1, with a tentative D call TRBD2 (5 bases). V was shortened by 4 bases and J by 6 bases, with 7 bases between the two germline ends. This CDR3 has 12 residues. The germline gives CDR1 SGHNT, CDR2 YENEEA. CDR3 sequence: CASSSDFNEQFF. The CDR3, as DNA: TGTGCCAGCAGCTCGGACTTCAATGAGCAGTTCTTC.

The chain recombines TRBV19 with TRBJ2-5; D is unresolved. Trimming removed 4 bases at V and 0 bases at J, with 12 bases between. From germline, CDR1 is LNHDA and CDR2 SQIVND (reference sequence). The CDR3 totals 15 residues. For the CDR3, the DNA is TGTGCCAGTAGTACCCTTTTGGGGAACCAAGAGACCCAGTACTTC. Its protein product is CASSTLLGNQETQYF.

Here the CDR3 reads CASSRLDNKAIIAKNIQYF. The DNA for the CDR3 is TGTGCCAGCAGCCGTCTGGACAACAAAGCCATTATAGCCAAAAACATTCAGTACTTC. The rearrangement uses TRBV2 and TRBJ2-4; D perhaps matches TRBD1 (5 bases). V lost 6 bases, J lost 0 bases, and 24 bases lay in between. Germline V gene sequence: CDR1 SNHLY, CDR2 FYNNEI. The CDR3 runs 19 residues.